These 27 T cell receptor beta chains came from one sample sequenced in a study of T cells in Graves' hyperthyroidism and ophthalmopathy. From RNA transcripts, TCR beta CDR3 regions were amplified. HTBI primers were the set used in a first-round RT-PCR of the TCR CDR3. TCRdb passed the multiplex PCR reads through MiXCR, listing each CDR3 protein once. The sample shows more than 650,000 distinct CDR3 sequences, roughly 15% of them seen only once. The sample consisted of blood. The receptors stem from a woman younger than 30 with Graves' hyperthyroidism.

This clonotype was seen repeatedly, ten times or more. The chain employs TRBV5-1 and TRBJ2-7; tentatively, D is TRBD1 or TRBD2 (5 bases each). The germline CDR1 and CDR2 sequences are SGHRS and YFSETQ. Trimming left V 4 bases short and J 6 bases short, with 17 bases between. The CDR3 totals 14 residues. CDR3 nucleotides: TGCGCCAGCAGCGCCCAGGCGGAGGACATCGAGCAGTACTTC. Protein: CASSAQAEDIEQYF.

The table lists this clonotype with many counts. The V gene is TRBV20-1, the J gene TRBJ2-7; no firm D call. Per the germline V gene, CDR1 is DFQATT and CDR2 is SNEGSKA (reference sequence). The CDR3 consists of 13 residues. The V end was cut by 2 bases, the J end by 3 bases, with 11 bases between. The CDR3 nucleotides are TGCAGTGCTAGATGGAGAATCGACTACGAGCAGTACTTC. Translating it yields CSARWRIDYEQYF.

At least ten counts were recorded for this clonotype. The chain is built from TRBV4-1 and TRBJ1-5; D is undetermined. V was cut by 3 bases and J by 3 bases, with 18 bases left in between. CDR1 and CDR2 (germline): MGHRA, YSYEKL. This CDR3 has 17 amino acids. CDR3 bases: TGCGCCAGCAGCCAGACTCCTCTGTGGGATCCCAATCAGCCCCAGCATTTT. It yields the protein CASSQTPLWDPNQPQHF.

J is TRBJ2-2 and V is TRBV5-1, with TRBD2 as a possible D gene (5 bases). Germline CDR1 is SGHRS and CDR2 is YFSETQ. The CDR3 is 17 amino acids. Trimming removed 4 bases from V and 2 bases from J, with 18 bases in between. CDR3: CASSPRPGNQNTGELFF. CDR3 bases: TGCGCCAGCAGCCCGAGACCCGGGAACCAAAACACCGGGGAGCTGTTTTTT.

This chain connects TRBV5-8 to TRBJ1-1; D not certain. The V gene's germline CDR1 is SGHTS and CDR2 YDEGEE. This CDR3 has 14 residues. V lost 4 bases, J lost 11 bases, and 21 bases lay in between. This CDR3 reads CASSVYGQRYGAFF. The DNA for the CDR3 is TGTGCCAGCAGCGTGTATGGCCAAAGGTATGGGGCTTTCTTT.

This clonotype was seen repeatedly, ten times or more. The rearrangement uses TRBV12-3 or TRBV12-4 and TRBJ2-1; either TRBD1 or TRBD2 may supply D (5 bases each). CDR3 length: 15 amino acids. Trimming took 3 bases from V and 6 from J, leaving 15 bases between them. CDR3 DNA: TGTGCCAGCAGTTTCCCCAGGGACGGGATCAATGAGCAGTTCTTC. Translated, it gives CASSFPRDGINEQFF.

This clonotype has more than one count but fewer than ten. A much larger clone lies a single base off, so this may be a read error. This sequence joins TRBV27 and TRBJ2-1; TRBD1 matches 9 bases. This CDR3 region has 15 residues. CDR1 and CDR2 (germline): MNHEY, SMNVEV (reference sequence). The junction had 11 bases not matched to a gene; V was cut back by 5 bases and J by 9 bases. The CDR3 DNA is TGTGCCAGCAGTCCCGGGACAGGGTTATTCGGTGAGCAGTTCTTC. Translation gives CASSPGTGLFGEQFF.

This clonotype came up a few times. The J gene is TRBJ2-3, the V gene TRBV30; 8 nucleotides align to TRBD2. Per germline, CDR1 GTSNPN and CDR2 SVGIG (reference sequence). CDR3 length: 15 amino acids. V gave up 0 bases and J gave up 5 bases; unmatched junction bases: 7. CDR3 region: CAWSVNGRAQDTQYF. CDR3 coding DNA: TGTGCCTGGAGTGTAAACGGGAGGGCCCAAGATACGCAGTATTTT.

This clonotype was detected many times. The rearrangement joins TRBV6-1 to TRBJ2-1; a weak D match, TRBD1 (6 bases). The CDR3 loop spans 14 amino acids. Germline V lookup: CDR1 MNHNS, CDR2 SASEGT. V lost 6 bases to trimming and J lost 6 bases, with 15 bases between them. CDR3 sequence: CASSAWAGANEQFF. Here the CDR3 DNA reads TGTGCCAGCAGCGCTTGGGCAGGGGCCAATGAGCAGTTCTTC.

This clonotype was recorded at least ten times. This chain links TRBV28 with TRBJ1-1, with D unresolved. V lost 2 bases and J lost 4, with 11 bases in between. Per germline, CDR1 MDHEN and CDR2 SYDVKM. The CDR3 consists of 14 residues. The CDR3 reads CASSLGGLGTEAFF. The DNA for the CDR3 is TGTGCCAGCAGTTTAGGAGGGCTCGGCACTGAAGCTTTCTTT.

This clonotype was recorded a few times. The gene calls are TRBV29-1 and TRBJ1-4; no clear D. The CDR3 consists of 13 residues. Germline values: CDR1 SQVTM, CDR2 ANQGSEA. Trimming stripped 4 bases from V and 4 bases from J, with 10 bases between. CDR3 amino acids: CSVGNAINEKLFF. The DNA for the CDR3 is TGCAGCGTTGGGAACGCAATTAATGAAAAACTGTTTTTT.

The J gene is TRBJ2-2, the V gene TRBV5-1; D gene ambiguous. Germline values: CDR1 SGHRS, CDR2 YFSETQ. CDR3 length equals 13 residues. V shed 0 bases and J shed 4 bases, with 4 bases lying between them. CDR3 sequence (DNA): TGCGCCAGCAGCTTGGTATTCACCGGGGAGCTGTTTTTT. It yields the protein CASSLVFTGELFF.

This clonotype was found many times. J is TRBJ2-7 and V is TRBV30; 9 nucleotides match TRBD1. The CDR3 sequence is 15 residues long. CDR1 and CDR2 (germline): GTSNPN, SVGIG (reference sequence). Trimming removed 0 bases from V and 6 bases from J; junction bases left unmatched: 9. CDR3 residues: CAWSVFGTGHGEQYF. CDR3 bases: TGTGCCTGGAGTGTATTTGGGACAGGGCATGGCGAGCAGTACTTC.

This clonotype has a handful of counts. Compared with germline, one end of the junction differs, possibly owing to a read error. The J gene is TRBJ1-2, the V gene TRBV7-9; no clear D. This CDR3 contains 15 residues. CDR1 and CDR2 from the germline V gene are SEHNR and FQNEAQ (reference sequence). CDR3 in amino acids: CASSPDRDILYVYTF. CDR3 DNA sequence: TGTGCCAGCAGCCCTGACCGCGATATTCTCTATGTCTACACCTTC.

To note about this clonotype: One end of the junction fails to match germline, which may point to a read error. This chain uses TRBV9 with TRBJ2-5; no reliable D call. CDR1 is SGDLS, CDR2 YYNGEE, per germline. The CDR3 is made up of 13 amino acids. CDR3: CASSVVYQETQYF. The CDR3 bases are TGCGCCAGCAGCGTAGTGTACCAAGAGACCCAGTACTTC.

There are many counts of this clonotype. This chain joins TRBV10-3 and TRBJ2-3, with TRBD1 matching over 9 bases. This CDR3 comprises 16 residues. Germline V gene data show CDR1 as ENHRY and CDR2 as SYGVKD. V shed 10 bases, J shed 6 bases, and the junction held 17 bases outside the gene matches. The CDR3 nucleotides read TGTGCCAGGAAGATCCTAGGGGACAGGGTGTTGGATACGCAGTATTTT. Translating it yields CARKILGDRVLDTQYF.

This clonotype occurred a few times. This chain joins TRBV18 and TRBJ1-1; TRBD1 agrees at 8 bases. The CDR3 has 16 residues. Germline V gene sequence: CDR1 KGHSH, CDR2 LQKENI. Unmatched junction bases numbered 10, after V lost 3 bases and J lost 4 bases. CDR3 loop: CASSPLELTGATEAFF. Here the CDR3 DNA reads TGTGCCAGCTCACCTCTTGAGTTGACAGGGGCCACTGAAGCTTTCTTT.

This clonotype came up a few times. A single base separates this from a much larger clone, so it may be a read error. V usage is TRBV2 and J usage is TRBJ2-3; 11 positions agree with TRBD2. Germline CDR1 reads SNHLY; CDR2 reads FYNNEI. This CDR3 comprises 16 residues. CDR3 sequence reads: CAGSEVSGRATDTQYF. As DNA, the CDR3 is TGTGCCGGCAGTGAAGTTAGCGGGAGGGCCACAGATACGCAGTATTTT. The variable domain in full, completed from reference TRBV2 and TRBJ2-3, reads EPEVTQTPSHQVTQMGQEVILRCVPISNHLYFYWYRQILGQKVEFLVSFYNNEISEKSEIFDDQFSVERPDGSNFTLKIRSTKLEDSAMYFCAGSEVSGRATDTQYFGPGTRLTVL.

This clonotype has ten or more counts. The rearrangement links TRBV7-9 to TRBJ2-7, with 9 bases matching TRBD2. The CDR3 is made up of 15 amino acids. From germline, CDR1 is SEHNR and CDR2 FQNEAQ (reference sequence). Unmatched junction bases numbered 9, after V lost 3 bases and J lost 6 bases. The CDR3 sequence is CASSFGGRGNGEQYF. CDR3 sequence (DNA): TGTGCCAGCAGCTTCGGCGGGAGGGGAAACGGCGAGCAGTACTTC.

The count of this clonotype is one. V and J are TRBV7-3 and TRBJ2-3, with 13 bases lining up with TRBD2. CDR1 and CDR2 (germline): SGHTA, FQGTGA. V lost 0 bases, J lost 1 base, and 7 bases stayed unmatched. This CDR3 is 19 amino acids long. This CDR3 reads CASSLTPGLAGSGTDTQYF. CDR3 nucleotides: TGTGCCAGCAGCTTAACCCCGGGACTAGCGGGATCTGGCACAGATACGCAGTATTTT.

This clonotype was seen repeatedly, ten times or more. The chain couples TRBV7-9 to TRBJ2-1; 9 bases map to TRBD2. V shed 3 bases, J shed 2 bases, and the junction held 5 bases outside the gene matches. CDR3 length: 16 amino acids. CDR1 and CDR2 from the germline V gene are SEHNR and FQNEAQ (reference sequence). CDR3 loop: CASSLGLAYTYNEQFF. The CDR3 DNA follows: TGTGCCAGCAGCTTGGGACTAGCATACACCTACAATGAGCAGTTCTTC.

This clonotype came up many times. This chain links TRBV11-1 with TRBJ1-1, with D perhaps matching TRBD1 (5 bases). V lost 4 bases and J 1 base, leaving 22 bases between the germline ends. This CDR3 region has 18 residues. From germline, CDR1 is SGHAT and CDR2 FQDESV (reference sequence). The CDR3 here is CASSSLSLFGHPNTEAFF. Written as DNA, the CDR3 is TGTGCCAGCAGCTCTCTTAGTTTATTCGGACATCCGAACACTGAAGCTTTCTTT.

In DNA form, the CDR3 reads TGCGCCAGCAGCTTGGGCCCTGCAACTAATGAAAAACTGTTTTTT. Its translation is CASSLGPATNEKLFF. The J gene is TRBJ1-4, the V gene TRBV5-1; D is ambiguous. The CDR3 is 15 amino acids. Trimming stripped 0 bases from V and 0 bases from J, with 6 bases between. Germline V gives CDR1 SGHRS, CDR2 YFSETQ.

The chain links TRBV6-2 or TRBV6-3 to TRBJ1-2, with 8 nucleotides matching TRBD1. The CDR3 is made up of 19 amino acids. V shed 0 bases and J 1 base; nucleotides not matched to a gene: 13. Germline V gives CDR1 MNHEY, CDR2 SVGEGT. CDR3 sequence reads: CASSYSILEQGVVNYGYTF. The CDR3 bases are TGTGCCAGCAGTTACTCGATTCTCGAACAGGGGGTAGTTAACTATGGCTACACCTTC.

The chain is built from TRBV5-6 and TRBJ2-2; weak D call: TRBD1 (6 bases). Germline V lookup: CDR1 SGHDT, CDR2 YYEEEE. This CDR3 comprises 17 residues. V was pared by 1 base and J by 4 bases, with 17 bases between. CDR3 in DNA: TGTGCCAGCAGCTTGTTCGAGGGACAACCACTCACCGGGGAGCTGTTTTTT. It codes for CASSLFEGQPLTGELFF.

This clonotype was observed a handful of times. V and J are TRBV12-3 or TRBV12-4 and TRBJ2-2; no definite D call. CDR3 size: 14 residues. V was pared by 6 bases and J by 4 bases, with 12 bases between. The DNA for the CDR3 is TGTGCCAGCAGGGCCCAAGACGGCACCGGGGAGCTGTTTTTT. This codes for CASRAQDGTGELFF.

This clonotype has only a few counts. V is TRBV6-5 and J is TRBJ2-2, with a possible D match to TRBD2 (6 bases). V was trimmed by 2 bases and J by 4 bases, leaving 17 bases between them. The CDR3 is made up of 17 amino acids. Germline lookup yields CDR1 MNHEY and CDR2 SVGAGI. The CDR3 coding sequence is TGTGCCAGCAGTTACACCGGGACCAGGCGGGGCACCGGGGAGCTGTTTTTT. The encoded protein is CASSYTGTRRGTGELFF.